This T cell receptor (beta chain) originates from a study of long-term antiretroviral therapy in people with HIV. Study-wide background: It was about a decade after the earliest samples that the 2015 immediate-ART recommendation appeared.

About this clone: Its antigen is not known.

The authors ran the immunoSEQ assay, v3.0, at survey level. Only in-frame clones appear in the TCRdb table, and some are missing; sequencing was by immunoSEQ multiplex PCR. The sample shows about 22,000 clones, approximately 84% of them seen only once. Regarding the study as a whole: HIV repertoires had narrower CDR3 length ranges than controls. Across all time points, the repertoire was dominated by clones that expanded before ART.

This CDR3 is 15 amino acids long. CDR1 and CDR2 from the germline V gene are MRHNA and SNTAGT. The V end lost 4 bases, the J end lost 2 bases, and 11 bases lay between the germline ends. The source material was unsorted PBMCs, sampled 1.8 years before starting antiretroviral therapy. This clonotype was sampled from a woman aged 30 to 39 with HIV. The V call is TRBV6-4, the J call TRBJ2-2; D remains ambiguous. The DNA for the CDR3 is TGTGCCAGCAGTGCGGCAGGCCTCAACACCGGGGAGCTGTTTTTT. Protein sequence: CASSAAGLNTGELFF.